The entry below describes one T cell receptor beta chain. Its target is unknown. The data stem from a study of vaccination and CD4 T cells after COVID-19. Background on the study: With under ten mild cases and one severe, convalescent patients were SARS-CoV-2 positive by nasal swab PCR. Post-vaccine sample collection happened at a median of about 72 days after dose two, ranging 14 to 241.

Sequence data for DNA of cultured CD4+ T cells were generated by the Oncomine TCR Beta short-read assay. TCRdb called the PCR reads again in MiXCR, with one record for every CDR3 protein. The table shows roughly 14,000 distinct CDR3 sequences, with 48% occurring only once. Treatment in this sample: roughly 10-day PBMC culture with coronavirus spike peptide pools or control peptides (ViraFEST assay). Input material: CD4+ T cells from blood, cultured in vitro. The source of this sequence is a human donor who had recovered from COVID-19.

CDR3 DNA sequence: TGTGCCATCAGGATTAGTGGGACAGGGGGGGGAACTGAAGCTTTCTTT. It is translated as CAIRISGTGGGTEAFF. The genes are TRBV10-3 and TRBJ1-1; 11 nucleotides agree with TRBD1. The CDR3 spans 16 residues. Germline V gives CDR1 ENHRY, CDR2 SYGVKD. Trimming removed 6 bases from V and 5 bases from J; junction bases left unmatched: 11.